This TCR beta chain was sequenced in a study of blood T cells in healthy people across ages. Overall study findings and caveats: With naive T cell percentage, TCR beta diversity showed a strong correlation.

The CDR3 consists of 15 residues. The germline V gene has CDR1 LGHDT and CDR2 YNNKEL (reference sequence). Trimming took 0 bases from V and 7 from J, leaving 12 bases between them. This clonotype appeared a few times. What it binds is unknown. The use of a sample-barcoded 5' primer and a J-beta primer mix characterized a second PCR of roughly 6 to 11 cycles. All cDNA molecules were each tagged by a template-switch adaptor with 12 random nucleotides. Every sample gave at least 2.5 million paired-end reads containing CDR3. TCRdb recomputed calls from the 5' RACE reads with MiXCR, one row per CDR3 protein. Here the sample spans 650,000 or so distinct CDR3 sequences, 40% to 65% being singletons.

V usage is TRBV3-1 and J usage is TRBJ2-2; D is possibly TRBD2 (6 bases). Material: blood. This clonotype was obtained from an elderly woman in good health. CDR3 protein: CASSQDIAGRGELFF. The CDR3, as DNA: TGTGCCAGCAGCCAAGACATCGCGGGGCGCGGGGAGCTGTTTTTT.